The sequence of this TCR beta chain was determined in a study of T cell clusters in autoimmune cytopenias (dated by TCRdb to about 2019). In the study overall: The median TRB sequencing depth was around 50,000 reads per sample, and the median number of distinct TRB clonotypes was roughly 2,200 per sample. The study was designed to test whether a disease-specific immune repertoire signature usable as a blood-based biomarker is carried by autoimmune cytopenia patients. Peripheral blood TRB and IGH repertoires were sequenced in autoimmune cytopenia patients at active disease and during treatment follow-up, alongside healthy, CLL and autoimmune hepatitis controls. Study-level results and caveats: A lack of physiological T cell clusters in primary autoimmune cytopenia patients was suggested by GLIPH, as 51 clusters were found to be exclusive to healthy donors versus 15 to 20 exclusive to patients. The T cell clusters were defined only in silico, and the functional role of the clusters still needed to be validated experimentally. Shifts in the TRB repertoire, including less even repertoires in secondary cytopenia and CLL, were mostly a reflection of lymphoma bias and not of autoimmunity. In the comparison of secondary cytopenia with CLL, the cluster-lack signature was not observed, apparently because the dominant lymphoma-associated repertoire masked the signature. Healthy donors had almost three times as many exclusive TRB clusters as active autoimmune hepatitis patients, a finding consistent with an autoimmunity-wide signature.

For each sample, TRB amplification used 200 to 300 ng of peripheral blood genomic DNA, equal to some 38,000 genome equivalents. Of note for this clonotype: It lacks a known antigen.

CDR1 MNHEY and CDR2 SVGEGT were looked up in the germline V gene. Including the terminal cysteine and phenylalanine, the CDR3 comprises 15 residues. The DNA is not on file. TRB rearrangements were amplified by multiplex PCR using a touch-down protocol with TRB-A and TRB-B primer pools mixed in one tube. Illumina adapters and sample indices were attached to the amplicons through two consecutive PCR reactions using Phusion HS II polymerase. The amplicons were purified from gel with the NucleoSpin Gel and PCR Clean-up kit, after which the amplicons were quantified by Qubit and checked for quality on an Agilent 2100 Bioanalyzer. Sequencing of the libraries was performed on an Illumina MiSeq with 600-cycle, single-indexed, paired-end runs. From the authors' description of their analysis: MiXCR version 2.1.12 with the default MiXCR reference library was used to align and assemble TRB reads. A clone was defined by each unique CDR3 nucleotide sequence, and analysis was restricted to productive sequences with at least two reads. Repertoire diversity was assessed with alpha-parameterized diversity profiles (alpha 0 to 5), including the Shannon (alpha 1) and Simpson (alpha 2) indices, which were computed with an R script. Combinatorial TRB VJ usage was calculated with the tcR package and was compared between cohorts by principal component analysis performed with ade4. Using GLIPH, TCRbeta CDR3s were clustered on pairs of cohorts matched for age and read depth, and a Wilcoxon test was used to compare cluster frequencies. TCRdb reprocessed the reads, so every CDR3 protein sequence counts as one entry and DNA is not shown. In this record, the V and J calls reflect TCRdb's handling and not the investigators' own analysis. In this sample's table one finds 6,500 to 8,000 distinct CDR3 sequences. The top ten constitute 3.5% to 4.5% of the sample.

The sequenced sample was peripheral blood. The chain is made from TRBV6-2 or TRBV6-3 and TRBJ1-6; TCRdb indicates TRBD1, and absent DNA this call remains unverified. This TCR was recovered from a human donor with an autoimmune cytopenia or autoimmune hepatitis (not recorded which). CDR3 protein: CASSSPGQGSSPLHF.